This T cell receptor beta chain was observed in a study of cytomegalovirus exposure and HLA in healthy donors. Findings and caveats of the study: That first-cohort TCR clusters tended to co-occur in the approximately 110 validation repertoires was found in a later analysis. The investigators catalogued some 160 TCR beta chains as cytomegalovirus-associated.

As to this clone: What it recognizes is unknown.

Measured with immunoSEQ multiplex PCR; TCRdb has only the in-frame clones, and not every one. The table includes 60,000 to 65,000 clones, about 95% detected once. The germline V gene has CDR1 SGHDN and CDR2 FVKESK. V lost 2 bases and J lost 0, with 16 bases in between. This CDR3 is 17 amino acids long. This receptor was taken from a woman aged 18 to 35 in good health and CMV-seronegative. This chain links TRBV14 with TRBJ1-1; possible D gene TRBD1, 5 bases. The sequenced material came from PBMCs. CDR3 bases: TGTGCCAGCAGCCAACTAGGCGGCGGGGGGATGAACACTGAAGCTTTCTTT. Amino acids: CASSQLGGGGMNTEAFF.